This T cell receptor (beta chain) was recovered during a study of Graves' ophthalmopathy and Graves' hyperthyroidism. Amplification from RNA transcripts yielded the TCR beta CDR3 regions. The library came from an HTBI-primed first-round RT-PCR and a second-round multiplex PCR. TCRdb reanalysed the multiplex PCR reads using MiXCR and keeps one entry per CDR3 protein. The sample lists around 1,200,000 distinct CDR3 sequences, 36% occurring once. This clonotype was seen ten or more times. The antigen is not known. V lost 1 base and J 3 bases, leaving 13 bases between the germline ends. CDR1 and CDR2 from the germline V gene are SGHVS and FQNEAQ. There are 15 residues in the CDR3. Study-wide findings and caveats: The majority of expanded thyroid clonotypes above 0.001 frequency also occurred in blood. Using 13 signatures, a model distinguished ophthalmopathy from stable hyperthyroidism, reaching around 85% sensitivity and over 65% specificity.

Among the hyperthyroidism patients, all were newly diagnosed, aged 18 to 65, with under 2 months' duration. Clinicians diagnosed using symptoms, serum thyroxine, TRAb, thyroid ultrasound and orbital computed tomography. The rearrangement joins TRBV7-8 to TRBJ2-7; D might be TRBD1 (5 bases). The TCR was taken from an adult man with Graves' hyperthyroidism. Sequenced: peripheral blood or thyroid tissue (not recorded which). This CDR3 reads CASSLVPGKGYEQYF. CDR3 nucleotide sequence: TGTGCCAGCAGCTTAGTCCCAGGGAAAGGCTACGAGCAGTACTTC.